One and the same sample provided the 5 T cell receptor beta chains below, sequenced in a study of CXCR3-negative and CXCR3-positive naive CD8 T cells. Libraries of TRB cDNA were made by 5' RACE and carried UMIs. Reprocessing the 5' RACE reads, TCRdb reports a single entry for every CDR3 protein and omits DNA. This table lists roughly 130,000 distinct CDR3 sequences. Findings and limits, study-wide: Higher TRB CDR3 hydrophobicity marked CXCR3-positive naive cells relative to CXCR3-negative naive cells.

These receptors have no known antigen. Sequenced input: naive CXCR3+ CD8+ T cells from blood. The sample's subset: CD45RO-CCR7+CD27+CD95- naive CD8+ T cells expressing CXCR3 (TNR3+). The source of these receptors is a human donor in good health. Some clones in this sample may be carry-over from other donors' samples.

The chain links TRBV4-1 to TRBJ1-5. Germline CDR1 is MGHRA and CDR2 is YSYEKL. CDR3 size: 13 residues. The CDR3: CASSQVIDQPQHF.

V gene TRBV20-1 combines with J gene TRBJ1-2. The CDR3 totals 14 residues. Germline values: CDR1 DFQATT, CDR2 SNEGSKA (reference sequence). This CDR3 reads CSARDKERPYGYTF.

This sequence joins TRBV5-8 and TRBJ1-1; TCRdb selects TRBD1, and the lack of DNA leaves this call unchecked. There are 17 residues in the CDR3. Germline-derived CDR1 and CDR2 are SGHTS and YDEGEE. The CDR3 sequence is CASSLGSGRPLNTEAFF.

The rearrangement links TRBV5-1 to TRBJ2-1; TCRdb's D call, TRBD1, is unchecked because there is no DNA. This CDR3 contains 13 residues. Germline lookup yields CDR1 SGHRS and CDR2 YFSETQ. CDR3 loop: CASSSEGYNEQFF.

V and J are TRBV11-2 and TRBJ1-1; TCRdb calls TRBD1, which cannot be checked without DNA. CDR3 length: 13 amino acids. Germline lookup yields CDR1 SGHAT and CDR2 FQNNGV. The CDR3 sequence is CASSYRGGTEAFF.